This T cell receptor beta chain was recorded in a study of tumor and adjacent non-tumor tissue in lung cancer. Across the study: Each sample yielded a few million productive TCRbeta reads on average.

The library came from three nested PCR rounds adapted from ARM-PCR protocols. TCRdb analysed the multiplex PCR reads with MiXCR anew, one entry per CDR3 protein. The sample lists under 80,000 distinct CDR3 sequences, more than 65% occurring once. Turning to this clonotype: Given the absence of the conserved phenylalanine or tryptophan at the CDR3 end, a read error is likely.

The template was RNA from unsorted bulk tissue. More than 3 cm separated this lung sample from the edge of the tumor. Sample: distant non-tumor lung tissue. This receptor was taken from a man aged 55 to 70 with non-small cell lung cancer.

The CDR3 region is CASSLRQGNGPPLHS. CDR3 DNA sequence: TGTGCTAGCAGCTTGAGGCAGGGGAATGGACCACCCCTCCACTCT. The chain carries TRBV5-6 and TRBJ1-6, with D maybe TRBD1 (6 bases). The CDR3 has 15 amino acids. Germline lookup yields CDR1 SGHDT and CDR2 YYEEEE.